The 30 T cell receptor beta chains listed next were all sequenced from one sample in a study of T cells in Graves' hyperthyroidism and ophthalmopathy. The CDR3 regions of TCR beta were amplified from RNA transcripts. The HTBI primer set served for first-round RT-PCR of the TCR CDR3. TCRdb ran MiXCR on the multiplex PCR reads and lists one entry per CDR3 protein. Here the sample spans some 600,000 distinct CDR3 sequences, approximately 15% being singletons. Sequencing input: blood. These TCRs come from a woman in her thirties with Graves' hyperthyroidism that later progressed to Graves' ophthalmopathy.

Ten or more counts support this clonotype. The rearrangement joins TRBV10-1 to TRBJ2-7; TRBD2 matches 14 bases. The length of the CDR3 is 15 residues. Per the germline V gene, CDR1 is WNHNN and CDR2 is SYGVQD (reference sequence). Trimming cost V 3 bases and J 6 bases; bases outside gene matches: 4. The CDR3 DNA reads TGCGCCAGCAGTGATGGGACTAGCGGGAGAGGCGAGCAGTACTTC. This encodes CASSDGTSGRGEQYF.

This clonotype showed up just a few times. The chain recombines TRBV20-1 with TRBJ2-7, with 10 bases that match TRBD2. Germline V gene sequence: CDR1 DFQATT, CDR2 SNEGSKA (reference sequence). CDR3 size: 15 residues. Germline trimming cut 5 bases from V and 4 bases from J; bases unmatched to any gene: 11. CDR3 coding DNA: TGCAGTGCTGCCCAATTGGAGACTAGCGGGTACGAGCAGTACTTC. Encoded protein: CSAAQLETSGYEQYF.

This clonotype was observed many times. The rearrangement links TRBV12-3 or TRBV12-4 to TRBJ2-3, with 8 bases that match TRBD2. V lost 5 bases, J lost 3 bases, and 4 bases stayed unmatched. This CDR3 has 14 amino acids. For the CDR3, the DNA is TGTGCCAGCAGTCGCGGGACTAGAACAGATACGCAGTATTTT. It yields the protein CASSRGTRTDTQYF.

The chain has TRBV19 and TRBJ1-1; TRBD1 might be the D (5 bases). Trimming cost V 9 bases and J 4 bases, with 24 bases left between them. Germline CDR1 LNHDA, CDR2 SQIVND (reference sequence). The CDR3 spans 16 residues. The CDR3 protein is CASTLDGGGFVTEAFF. Here the CDR3 DNA reads TGTGCCAGCACCTTAGATGGGGGAGGGTTCGTCACTGAAGCTTTCTTT.

A word on this clonotype: A much bigger clone sits one base away, suggesting this may be a read error. The chain employs TRBV12-3 or TRBV12-4 and TRBJ1-5, with D unresolved. This CDR3 contains 15 residues. Trimming cost V 5 bases and J 0 bases, with 11 bases left between them. DNA of the CDR3: TGTGCCAGCAGTCTTGAGGATAGTAGCAATCAGCCCCAGCATTTT. Its protein is CASSLEDSSNQPQHF.

This clonotype has a count of ten or more. The V call is TRBV24-1, the J call TRBJ1-1; D is uncertain. This CDR3 has 13 residues. The V end lost 5 bases, the J end lost 1 base, and 7 bases lay between the germline ends. Germline V gene lookup returns CDR1 KGHDR and CDR2 SFDVKD. DNA for the CDR3: TGTGCCACCAGTGGGATGGGGAACACTGAAGCTTTCTTT. Protein sequence: CATSGMGNTEAFF.

This clonotype has only one observation. Just one base apart from a much larger clone, this may be a read error. This chain joins TRBV7-2 and TRBJ2-3, with D perhaps matching TRBD2 (6 bases). There are 16 residues in the CDR3. Between the trimmed V and J ends, which lost 5 bases and 3 bases, there was a span of 18 bases. The germline gives CDR1 SGHTA, CDR2 FQGNSA. CDR3 DNA sequence: TGTGCCAGCAGCGTAATAACGGGAGTTCCAACAGATACGCAGTATTTT. Encoded protein: CASSVITGVPTDTQYF.

This clonotype was recorded many times. The chain uses TRBV11-2 and TRBJ1-2; no clear D gene. Trimming shortened V by 4 bases and J by 7 bases, and 22 bases separated the two germline ends. The germline gives CDR1 SGHAT, CDR2 FQNNGV. The CDR3 runs 16 residues. The CDR3 nucleotides are TGTGCCAGCAGCTCCTTAAAAGGGCACGGATTCTCTGGCTACACCTTC. As protein: CASSSLKGHGFSGYTF.

The chain combines TRBV7-9 with TRBJ1-1; no definite D call. The CDR3 totals 15 residues. Trimming stripped 5 bases from V and 5 bases from J, with 18 bases between. The germline CDR1 and CDR2 sequences are SEHNR and FQNEAQ (reference sequence). CDR3 residues: CASSHSMGGVTEAFF. CDR3 DNA: TGTGCCAGCAGCCATTCTATGGGCGGGGTAACTGAAGCTTTCTTT.

J is TRBJ2-1 and V is TRBV4-1; unclear D gene. This CDR3 has 12 residues. The germline gives CDR1 MGHRA, CDR2 YSYEKL. The V gene lost 4 bases and the J gene lost 8 bases, with 9 bases spanning the gap. The CDR3 nucleotides are TGCGCCAGCAGCCCCTCAGGTTATGAGCAGTTCTTC. Its translation is CASSPSGYEQFF.

The gene calls are TRBV12-3 or TRBV12-4 and TRBJ2-7; D unresolved. This CDR3 contains 14 residues. V lost 5 bases, J lost 5 bases, and 16 bases lay in between. CDR3 coding DNA: TGTGCCAGCAGTCCCCTCACAGAGCTCAACGAGCAGTACTTC. Translation gives CASSPLTELNEQYF.

This clonotype was recorded many times. The chain uses TRBV11-2 and TRBJ2-7, with 7 bases fitting TRBD1. V trimming: 3 bases; J trimming: 1 base; junction bases outside the gene matches: 3. Germline V lookup: CDR1 SGHAT, CDR2 FQNNGV. CDR3 length: 14 amino acids. The CDR3, as DNA: TGTGCCAGCAGCTTTCCGGGACAGTCCTACGAGCAGTACTTC. Amino acid sequence: CASSFPGQSYEQYF.

This clonotype came up many times. The chain joins TRBV6-2 or TRBV6-3 to TRBJ2-2; 8 positions match TRBD2. Germline V lookup: CDR1 MNHEY, CDR2 SVGEGT. The V and J ends lost 6 bases and 4 bases, in that order; junction bases with no gene match: 10. CDR3 length: 16 amino acids. The DNA of the CDR3 is TGTGCCAGCAGACTTTCCGGGACTAGTCTCACCGGGGAGCTGTTTTTT. It specifies CASRLSGTSLTGELFF.

This clonotype has only a few counts. A read error may produce the germline difference seen at one junction end. The chain joins TRBV11-2 to TRBJ2-7, with a weak D call TRBD2 (5 bases). Germline V lookup: CDR1 SGHAT, CDR2 FQNNGV. This CDR3 is 14 amino acids long. DNA for the CDR3: TGTGCCAACAGCTCCCCGGGAAGCTCCTACGAGCAGTACTTC. Amino acid sequence: CANSSPGSSYEQYF.

This clonotype was counted at least ten times. CDR3 sequence (DNA): TGTGCCAGCAGCCAAGATAAAGTCTCTGGAAACACCATATATTTT. Amino acids: CASSQDKVSGNTIYF. J is TRBJ1-3 and V is TRBV3-1; D is undetermined. Germline V gene sequence: CDR1 LGHDT, CDR2 YNNKEL (reference sequence). V lost 0 bases to trimming and J lost 0 bases, with 6 bases between them. The CDR3 loop spans 15 amino acids.

This clonotype was recorded many times. The chain joins TRBV6-1 to TRBJ1-5; tentatively, D is TRBD1 (6 bases). The CDR3 sequence is 16 residues long. V was cut by 1 base and J by 0 bases, with 10 bases left in between. Germline V gene lookup returns CDR1 MNHNS and CDR2 SASEGT. For the CDR3, the DNA is TGTGCCAGCAGTGAAGTGCAGGGGTATAGCAATCAGCCCCAGCATTTT. It codes for CASSEVQGYSNQPQHF.

This clonotype occurred a few times. The chain couples TRBV20-1 to TRBJ1-2; no reliable D call. V was pared by 0 bases and J by 4 bases, with 15 bases between. The CDR3 length is 15 residues. In germline, CDR1 is DFQATT, CDR2 SNEGSKA (reference sequence). CDR3 nucleotides: TGCAGTGCTAGAGATCCCCCCTTAGAGGGCTATGGCTACACCTTC. This codes for CSARDPPLEGYGYTF.

The sample holds many counts of this clonotype. This chain connects TRBV25-1 to TRBJ1-1; TRBD1 aligns across 7 bases. This CDR3 region has 14 residues. Per the germline V gene, CDR1 is MGHDK and CDR2 is SYGVNS. The ends lost 5 bases at V and 6 bases at J; junction bases unmatched: 9. The CDR3 region is CASSRGQVLAEAFF. In DNA form, the CDR3 reads TGTGCCAGCAGTCGTGGACAGGTGTTGGCTGAAGCTTTCTTT.

This sequence joins TRBV11-2 and TRBJ1-1; TRBD1 agrees at 9 bases. The germline V gene encodes CDR1 SGHAT and CDR2 FQNNGV. This CDR3 is 16 amino acids long. With V trimmed by 5 bases and J by 6 bases, 13 bases remained unmatched. The CDR3 protein is CASSPYTGGVSAEAFF. CDR3 DNA sequence: TGTGCCAGCAGCCCGTACACAGGGGGCGTGAGCGCTGAAGCTTTCTTT.

Many counts were recorded for this clonotype. The rearrangement joins TRBV11-1 to TRBJ2-5, with D possibly TRBD2 on 6 matching bases. This CDR3 is 14 amino acids long. With 5 bases removed from V and 5 bases from J, the gap between germline ends came to 15 bases. Germline assignment: CDR1 SGHAT and CDR2 FQDESV (reference sequence). CDR3 DNA: TGTGCCAGCAGCCCACCGGGACTTGATGAGACCCAGTACTTC. Translated, it gives CASSPPGLDETQYF.

The chain combines TRBV30 with TRBJ2-1; D may match TRBD1 or TRBD2 (5 bases each). Trimming shortened V by 6 bases and J by 7 bases, and 13 bases separated the two germline ends. The V gene's germline CDR1 is GTSNPN and CDR2 SVGIG (reference sequence). The CDR3 is made up of 12 amino acids. The CDR3 DNA sequence: TGTGCCTGCGGCCACAGGAGGAATGAGCAGTTCTTC. Translation: CACGHRRNEQFF. Variable domain in full (rest from reference TRBV30 and TRBJ2-1): SQTIHQWPATLVQPVGSPLSLECTVEGTSNPNLYWYRQAAGRGLQLLFYSVGIGQISSEVPQNLSASRPQDRQFILSSKKLLLSDSGFYLCACGHRRNEQFFGPGTRLTVL.

In this sample, this clonotype turned up many times. The chain is built from TRBV20-1 and TRBJ2-5; D is perhaps TRBD1 (6 bases). Per germline, CDR1 DFQATT and CDR2 SNEGSKA (reference sequence). Trimming shortened V by 0 bases and J by 2 bases, and 19 bases separated the two germline ends. CDR3 length equals 17 residues. The CDR3 DNA reads TGCAGTGCTAGAGATCCTGAGGGTAGCAGGGGACAAGAGACCCAGTACTTC. Translated, it gives CSARDPEGSRGQETQYF.

This clonotype has just a few counts. The rearrangement links TRBV5-5 to TRBJ2-7; possibly TRBD1 or TRBD2 for D (5 bases each). This CDR3 has 14 residues. Trimming stripped 2 bases from V and 2 bases from J, with 11 bases between. Germline-derived CDR1 and CDR2 are SGHKS and YYEKEE (reference sequence). CDR3 region: CASSFGAQAYEQYF. In DNA form, the CDR3 reads TGTGCCAGCAGCTTCGGGGCACAAGCCTACGAGCAGTACTTC.

This clonotype was counted many times. This rearrangement joins TRBV2 to TRBJ1-6; the D gene is possibly TRBD1 (5 bases). The CDR3 has 17 residues. Germline V gives CDR1 SNHLY, CDR2 FYNNEI. Trimming cost V 1 base and J 6 bases, with 16 bases left between them. The CDR3 region has the DNA TGTGCCAGCAGTGAAGTGGGGCAGGGAAAACTTAATTCACCCCTCCACTTT. As protein: CASSEVGQGKLNSPLHF. The complete variable domain, with remaining parts taken from reference TRBV2 and TRBJ1-6, reads EPEVTQTPSHQVTQMGQEVILRCVPISNHLYFYWYRQILGQKVEFLVSFYNNEISEKSEIFDDQFSVERPDGSNFTLKIRSTKLEDSAMYFCASSEVGQGKLNSPLHFGNGTRLTVT.

At least ten counts were recorded for this clonotype. The chain links TRBV6-1 to TRBJ2-7; tentative D call: TRBD2 (5 bases). The ends were cut back, 10 bases at V and 3 bases at J, with 10 bases in the middle. The CDR3 contains 11 residues. From germline, CDR1 is MNHNS and CDR2 SASEGT. CDR3 residues: CATTGNYEQYF. In DNA, the CDR3 is TGTGCCACGACGGGAAACTACGAGCAGTACTTC.

The chain has TRBV7-9 and TRBJ2-1; 10 nucleotides match TRBD1. Germline V CDR1 and CDR2: SEHNR, FQNEAQ (reference sequence). The CDR3 runs 15 residues. Unmatched junction bases numbered 5, after V lost 0 bases and J lost 9 bases. The CDR3 region is CASSLAGTGVSEQFF. DNA for the CDR3: TGTGCCAGCAGCTTAGCAGGGACAGGGGTTAGTGAGCAGTTCTTC.

In this sample, this clonotype turned up a few times. The chain has TRBV4-1 and TRBJ2-3, with 8 positions matching TRBD1. Trimming cost V 1 base and J 13 bases; bases outside gene matches: 7. CDR1 and CDR2 (germline): MGHRA, YSYEKL. The CDR3 spans 13 residues. The CDR3 loop reads CASSQVGDRWEYF. DNA of the CDR3: TGCGCCAGCAGCCAAGTAGGGGACAGGTGGGAGTATTTT.

As regards this clonotype: A single base separates this from a much larger clone, so it may be a read error. The V call is TRBV7-2, the J call TRBJ1-6, with 10 bases fitting TRBD1. Germline V lookup: CDR1 SGHTA, CDR2 FQGNSA. The CDR3 extends over 14 amino acids. For the CDR3, the DNA is TGTGCCAGCAGCACGGGACAGGGGTTCTCACCCCCCCACTTT. It encodes CASSTGQGFSPPHF.

This clonotype was counted ten times or more. The CDR3 sequence is CASSQEGIYEQYF. CDR3 bases: TGTGCCAGCAGCCAAGAGGGCATTTACGAGCAGTACTTC. The chain has TRBV3-1 and TRBJ2-7; D is ambiguous. Per the germline V gene, CDR1 is LGHDT and CDR2 is YNNKEL (reference sequence). This CDR3 region has 13 residues. V lost 0 bases and J 4 bases, leaving 7 bases between the germline ends.

This clonotype was observed many times. The genes are TRBV11-3 and TRBJ2-7; D may correspond to TRBD1 or TRBD2 (5 bases each). CDR1 is SGHNT, CDR2 YENEEA, per germline. Trimming pared 1 base from V and 6 bases from J, leaving 10 bases between. The length of the CDR3 is 13 residues. In nucleotides, the CDR3 is TGTGCCAGCAGCTTAGGATGGGACCGCGAGCAGTACTTC. Residues: CASSLGWDREQYF.